This TCR beta chain stems from a study of blood T cell repertoires in COVID-19. Study-level information: Some COVID-19 samples were acute and others convalescent; all came from the United States, Italy and Spain. T cells, B-cell-depleted T cells, or PBMCs supplied cDNA or gDNA.

In the authors' workflow: Estimation of nucleated cell counts relied on the amplification of reference gene primers. Assay: immunoSEQ multiplex PCR; the TCRdb copy retains only in-frame clones and omits some. The V and J calls and clone size were taken over from that table, and D and trimming were inferred from the DNA. This sample has some 68,000 clones, with 90% to 95% found just once. Germline assignment: CDR1 MDHEN and CDR2 SYDVKM. Trimming removed 5 bases from V and 1 base from J; junction bases left unmatched: 7. The CDR3 has 16 amino acids. Sample: peripheral blood. This clonotype was sampled from a man aged 35 to 55 with COVID-19, enrolled during active disease. V gene TRBV28 combines with J gene TRBJ1-2; 10 nucleotides agree with TRBD1. CDR3 nucleotide sequence: TGTGCCAGCAGTCAGACAGGGGGCTATGTTAACTATGGCTACACCTTC. It is translated as CASSQTGGYVNYGYTF.